This T cell receptor beta chain was sequenced during a study of OX40 agonist ivuxolimab in advanced cancers. On the study more broadly: Subjects had a mean age of 60 years, with a range of about 23 to 79; just over 80% were male. Three patients had partial responses: one hepatocellular carcinoma, two cutaneous melanoma.

The CDR3 is 14 residues long. V lost 5 bases and J lost 10, with 18 bases in between. Germline V CDR1 and CDR2: SGHTA, FQGTGA. Using immunoSEQ multiplex PCR, the repertoire was profiled, and TCRdb retains in-frame clones only, with some absent. This sample has more than 45,000 clones; over 75% occur once, and the top ten carry roughly 1.5%. This sequence joins TRBV7-3 and TRBJ2-1, with D tentatively TRBD1 (5 bases). Specimen: CD4+ or CD8+ T cells sorted from blood, collected in a trial of the OX40 agonist ivuxolimab. This receptor was obtained from an adult with an advanced solid tumor such as melanoma, head and neck, liver or kidney cancer. The CDR3 region has the DNA TGTGCCAGCAGCCTGGACACTGGAAAAGGGGAGCAGTTCTTC. Protein: CASSLDTGKGEQFF.